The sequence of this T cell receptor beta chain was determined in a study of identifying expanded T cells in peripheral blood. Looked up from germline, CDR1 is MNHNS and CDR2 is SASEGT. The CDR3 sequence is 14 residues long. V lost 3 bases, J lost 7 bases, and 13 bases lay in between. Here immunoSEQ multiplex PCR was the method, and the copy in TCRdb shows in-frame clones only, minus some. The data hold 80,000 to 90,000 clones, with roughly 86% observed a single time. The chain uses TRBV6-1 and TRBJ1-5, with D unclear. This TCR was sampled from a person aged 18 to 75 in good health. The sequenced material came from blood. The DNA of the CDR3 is TGTGCCAGCAGTGAGGCTATTTTGAGCCAGCCCCAGCATTTT. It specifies CASSEAILSQPQHF.